The T cell receptor (beta chain) described here comes from a study of shared T cell receptors in the human thymus (dated by TCRdb to 2020 to 2022). Regarding the research as a whole: The study investigated the way shared, self-reactive T-cell receptor alpha chains are produced in the human thymus.

The library came from the immunoSEQ multiplex PCR assay. TCRdb took over this immuneACCESS table, retaining in-frame rearrangements with V and J assigned. Such tables are incomplete; in checked studies, under half of the missing clones stem from an unresolved V gene, and the remainder is unexplained. The sample yields some 660,000 clones; around 87% were counted once. The ten largest clones add up to 0.0094% of the sample. Notes on this clone: The antigen this receptor binds is unknown. Per-base quality was not reported, and no clone a single base away is much larger than it.

These data were also reused for a study on human thymus T cells. Per that second paper: Donors were immunologically healthy infants undergoing open corrective cardiac surgery for congenital heart defects in Finland. The thymus tissue came from surgical resects taken out during corrective cardiac surgery. Biased V and J gene segment usage appeared to be present in both thymic and peripheral blood repertoires. According to the related research, thymic TCR repertoires were highly overlapping among unrelated individuals. The study used roughly 8 infant thymus samples plus four related peripheral blood samples to characterize TCR alpha and beta repertoires. Donor ages ranged from about 6 to 250 days, and the cohort comprised more than 5 male and a couple of female infants. Thymocytes were released mechanically from tissue and stored at -70 °C as pellets of roughly 8.5-32 million cells. A QIAsymphony instrument was used to extract genomic DNA from frozen cell pellets. TCRB and TCRAD loci were amplified from a standardized quantity of quality-controlled genomic DNA using the immunoSEQ multiplex PCR assay. Amplicons spanned the V(D)J region at a length sufficient to cover the CDR3 and identify V and J genes. Amplicon sequencing was performed on an Illumina platform through the commercial immunoSEQ service. Primer bias and sequencing errors were corrected as previously described, and TCRAD and TCRB definitions were based on the IMGT database. Analysis of the repertoires was done with immunoSEQ Analyzer 3.0 and VDJTools and included basic statistics, V/J segment usage, diversity estimates, rarefaction and pairwise overlap. Diversity was estimated with Chao1, ChaoE, Efron-Thisted, Shannon and inverse Simpson indices, and also on datasets down-sampled to the smallest sample. For repertoire overlap, CDR3 nucleotide sequence, V gene and J gene had to match strictly, and clustering was done by Jaccard-based multidimensional scaling. On average, thymus samples yielded around 800,000 unique TCRB clonotypes, whereas blood samples yielded 70,000 to 100,000.

Sequenced sample: thymocytes. This clonotype originated in a boy under three years old with a congenital heart defect. Donor details come from another sample of the same person, matched by shared clones.

The sequenced DNA is TGTGCCAGCAGTCTGACAGGGGCCCATGGCTACACCTTC. This is translated as CASSLTGAHGYTF. This chain joins TRBV2 to TRBJ1-2, and 8 junction bases match TRBD1. The CDR3 runs 13 residues from the cysteine to the phenylalanine. The DNA shown is the 39-base CDR3, in frame from base 1. CDR1 and CDR2, looked up from the germline V gene, are SNHLY and FYNNEI. Clipping removes 5 bases from V and 6 bases from J, with 5 as the unmatched junction base count.